This T cell receptor (beta chain) originates from a study of T cell repertoires and HLA-DP antigens. Concerning this clone itself: The antigen is not known.

The repertoire was sequenced with immunoSEQ multiplex PCR; TCRdb's copy has only in-frame clones and lacks some. Altogether approximately 100,000 clones are present, approximately 86% being singletons, with the ten largest covering 1.5% to 2%. Sequenced input: CD4+ T cells from PBMCs. The clonotype comes from a man in his forties or fifties in good health and CMV-seronegative.

The CDR3 here is CASSPTTGGVFGNTIYF. CDR3 in DNA: TGTGCCAGCAGCCCCACGACAGGGGGAGTATTCGGAAACACCATATATTTT. V is TRBV28 and J is TRBJ1-3, with 9 bases that match TRBD1. The CDR3 runs 17 residues. Germline CDR1 reads MDHEN; CDR2 reads SYDVKM. V gave up 6 bases and J gave up 4 bases; unmatched junction bases: 13.